The 9 T cell receptor beta chains below were found in one sample sequenced in a study of molecular identifiers for immune sequencing clone quantification. TCRdb independently ran MiXCR on the PCR reads; one entry per CDR3 protein. The repertoire has about half a million distinct CDR3 sequences, roughly 26% of them found once; the top ten carry just over 0.75%. Sequencing was carried out using naive CD8+ T cells from blood, with Jurkat cell RNA spiked in. As to subset: FACS-sorted CD8+CD4-CCR7+CD45RA+ naive T cells. Source of these receptors: a human donor in good health. Some libraries in this study had Jurkat cell RNA spiked in.

This clonotype has only a few counts. The rearrangement uses TRBV6-5 and TRBJ2-5; TRBD1 might be the D (6 bases). V gave up 7 bases and J gave up 5 bases, with 17 bases separating them. In germline, CDR1 is MNHEY, CDR2 SVGAGI. This CDR3 is 14 amino acids long. Here the CDR3 DNA reads TGTGCCAGCAAGATAGGGGGAACGTGGGAGACCCAGTACTTC. Protein product: CASKIGGTWETQYF.

In this sample, this clonotype turned up a few times. The chain has TRBV28 and TRBJ1-6; 8 bases map to TRBD1. V was pared by 6 bases and J by 11 bases, with 9 bases of the junction left unmatched. The CDR3 runs 14 residues. CDR1 MDHEN and CDR2 SYDVKM come from the germline V gene. This CDR3 is CASRAQGVSPPLHF. CDR3 nucleotides: TGTGCCAGCAGGGCACAGGGGGTGAGTCCACCCCTCCACTTT. The full variable domain, its missing parts supplied by reference TRBV28 and TRBJ1-6, is DVKVTQSSRYLVKRTGEKVFLECVQDMDHENMFWYRQDPGLGLRLIYFSYDVKMKEKGDIPEGYSVSREKKERFSLILESASTNQTSMYLCASRAQGVSPPLHFGNGTRLTVT.

The chain employs TRBV20-1 and TRBJ2-3; D is ambiguous. CDR1 and CDR2 (germline): DFQATT, SNEGSKA (reference sequence). The CDR3 is 15 amino acids. The V and J ends lost 2 bases and 0 bases respectively, with 12 bases between them. The CDR3 coding sequence is TGCAGTGCTAGAAGCTCTAGAACCAGCACAGATACGCAGTATTTT. Amino acids: CSARSSRTSTDTQYF.

The chain is built from TRBV7-3 and TRBJ2-1, with D unclear. The germline V gene has CDR1 SGHTA and CDR2 FQGTGA. Between the trimmed V and J ends, which lost 4 bases and 10 bases, there was a span of 14 bases. There are 13 residues in the CDR3. The CDR3 protein is CASSSPLGPEQFF. CDR3 bases: TGTGCCAGCAGCTCCCCCCTAGGCCCGGAGCAGTTCTTC. Variable domain in full (rest from reference TRBV7-3 and TRBJ2-1): GAGVSQTPSNKVTEKGKYVELRCDPISGHTALYWYRQSLGQGPEFLIYFQGTGAADDSGLPNDRFFAVRPEGSVSTLKIQRTERGDSAVYLCASSSPLGPEQFFGPGTRLTVL.

The chain recombines TRBV6-2 or TRBV6-3 with TRBJ2-1; D gene unclear. V was cut by 7 bases and J by 3 bases, with 10 bases left in between. Germline V gene lookup returns CDR1 MNHEY and CDR2 SVGEGT. The CDR3 contains 13 residues. CDR3 sequence: CASNLGYYNEQFF. The CDR3 nucleotides are TGTGCCAGCAATTTAGGGTACTACAATGAGCAGTTCTTC.

V usage is TRBV6-5 and J usage is TRBJ2-3; 10 bases match TRBD1. CDR1 and CDR2 (germline): MNHEY, SVGAGI. CDR3 length: 17 residues. The V gene end was trimmed by 4 bases and the J gene end by 2 bases; junction bases not matched to a gene: 9. CDR3: CASSFRTGGVDTDTQYF. In nucleotides, the CDR3 is TGTGCCAGCAGTTTTCGGACAGGGGGAGTGGACACAGATACGCAGTATTTT.

This clonotype came up a few times. The CDR3 reads CASSPGHKPYEQYF. The CDR3 DNA reads TGTGCCAGCAGCCCTGGACACAAACCCTACGAGCAGTACTTC. The rearrangement joins TRBV7-9 to TRBJ2-7, with a possible D match to TRBD1 (5 bases). The germline V gene encodes CDR1 SEHNR and CDR2 FQNEAQ (reference sequence). Trimming pared 5 bases from V and 2 bases from J, leaving 13 bases between. The CDR3 has 14 residues.

The rearrangement joins TRBV7-9 to TRBJ2-1, with 11 bases identical to TRBD2. Trimming cost V 3 bases and J 6 bases; bases outside gene matches: 10. The CDR3 covers 17 residues. Per the germline V gene, CDR1 is SEHNR and CDR2 is FQNEAQ (reference sequence). CDR3 in amino acids: CASSLRASGRRVNEQFF. In DNA, the CDR3 is TGTGCCAGCAGCTTGAGGGCTAGCGGGAGGAGGGTCAATGAGCAGTTCTTC.

CDR3 DNA: TGTGCCAGTACTGTTGGGGCCAACGTCCTGACTTTC. Amino acids: CASTVGANVLTF. The rearrangement links TRBV19 to TRBJ2-6, with D unresolved. V was pared by 7 bases and J by 3 bases, with 4 bases between. The CDR3 extends over 12 amino acids. CDR1 LNHDA and CDR2 SQIVND come from the germline V gene (reference sequence).